This T cell receptor (beta chain) stems from a study of shared clonotypes between healthy human individuals. The method was immunoSEQ multiplex PCR; TCRdb's version includes in-frame clones alone and lacks a portion of them. The data contain some 2,100,000 clones, about 92% of them singletons. From germline, CDR1 is SGHTA and CDR2 FQGTGA. V was cut by 0 bases and J by 8 bases, with 14 bases left in between. The CDR3 runs to 15 residues. Naive CD8 isolation took CD45RO-negative cells positively selected for CCR7 and excluded terminally differentiated effector memory CD45RA+ cells. The V and J genes are TRBV7-3 and TRBJ2-1; D not certain. The source of this sequence is a man aged 18 to 29 in good health. Some clones in this sample may be carry-over from other donors' samples. The sequencing input was naive CD8+ T cells from PBMCs. CDR3 coding DNA: TGTGCCAGCAGCTTAACCTCTATCCCTGGGGATGAGCAGTTCTTC. Its translation is CASSLTSIPGDEQFF.